This TCR beta chain was obtained from a study of blood T cell repertoires in COVID-19. Study as a whole: PBMCs, B-cell-depleted T cells, or T cells were the source of the cDNA or gDNA that made up the material.

Under the authors' procedure: From reference gene primer amplification, estimates of nucleated cell counts were derived. Clones were read by immunoSEQ multiplex PCR, and TCRdb kept only the in-frame ones, dropping some. V and J calls and clone size follow that table, whereas D and trimming were derived from the DNA. The table lists around 250,000 clones, less than 85% of them singletons. Trimming cost V 5 bases and J 0 bases, with 14 bases left between them. The germline V gene encodes CDR1 SGHTA and CDR2 FQGNSA. This CDR3 contains 17 residues. The chain joins TRBV7-2 to TRBJ2-6, with D unresolved. The sequencing input was peripheral blood. This clonotype was obtained from a woman under 30 with acute or convalescent COVID-19. CDR3 nucleotide sequence: TGTGCCAGCAGCCCCCTGAGAGTTAGCTCTGGGGCCAACGTCCTGACTTTC. This translates into CASSPLRVSSGANVLTF.